This T cell receptor (beta chain) was documented in a study of blood T cell repertoires in COVID-19. V lost 1 base to trimming and J lost 0 bases, with 11 bases between them. Germline V lookup: CDR1 SGHRS, CDR2 YFSETQ. This CDR3 is built from 16 residues. Produced via immunoSEQ multiplex PCR; TCRdb's table is partial and in-frame only. The table lists over 200,000 clones, around 90% of them singletons. The chain is built from TRBV5-1 and TRBJ1-3, with D unclear. The sample taken for sequencing was PBMCs or T cells enriched from blood (not recorded which). The sequence derives from a man aged 25-45 years who had been exposed to COVID-19. Here the CDR3 DNA reads TGCGCCAGCAGCTTGTCGACGGGGAGCTCTGGAAACACCATATATTTT. Its protein is CASSLSTGSSGNTIYF.